A single sample gave rise to the 17 T cell receptor beta chains below, sequenced in a study of blood T cell repertoires in COVID-19. This table comes from immunoSEQ multiplex PCR, and its TCRdb copy is limited to in-frame clones, with some not included. This table holds some 130,000 clones, about nine tenths found once. The sequencing sample was made of peripheral blood. The receptor set was obtained from a man in his fifties with active COVID-19.

The chain employs TRBV7-8 and TRBJ2-7; 11 bases fit TRBD1. The germline CDR1 and CDR2 sequences are SGHVS and FQNEAQ. With V trimmed by 4 bases and J by 4 bases, 3 bases remained unmatched. The CDR3 spans 14 residues. CDR3 in DNA: TGTGCCAGCAGCTCAGGACAGGGGGCGTACGAGCAGTACTTC. Its translation: CASSSGQGAYEQYF.

The chain combines TRBV7-9 with TRBJ2-5; 10 bases agree with TRBD2. This CDR3 comprises 16 residues. V lost 5 bases, J lost 3 bases, and 9 bases stayed unmatched. Looked up from germline, CDR1 is SEHNR and CDR2 is FQNEAQ (reference sequence). This CDR3 is CASSRWISGGKETQYF. CDR3 bases: TGTGCCAGCAGCCGGTGGATTAGCGGGGGGAAAGAGACCCAGTACTTC.

The V gene is TRBV12-2, the J gene TRBJ2-7; the D segment call TRBD1 is taken from the table without a DNA check. TRBV12-2 represents a pseudogene. This CDR3 region has 14 residues. CDR3 protein: CASRLVEQSYEQYF. The CDR3 DNA follows: TGTGCAAGTCGCTTAGTGGAACAGTCCTACGAGCAGTACTTC.

A few counts support this clone. This rearrangement joins TRBV5-1 to TRBJ1-3; no reliable D call. CDR3 length: 14 residues. V lost 0 bases and J lost 3, with 7 bases in between. Looked up from germline, CDR1 is SGHRS and CDR2 is YFSETQ. CDR3 sequence: CASSLAGGGNTIYF. CDR3 DNA sequence: TGCGCCAGCAGCTTGGCCGGAGGTGGAAACACCATATATTTT.

This clone was counted only a few times. CDR3 sequence reads: CASSLGLINSPLHF. The DNA of the CDR3 is TGTGCCAGCAGCCTCGGACTTATAAATTCACCCCTCCACTTT. The chain carries TRBV3-1 (or the pseudogene TRBV3-2) and TRBJ1-6; D gene uncertain. The CDR3 contains 14 residues. V was cut by 4 bases and J by 7 bases, with 11 bases left in between. Germline CDR1 reads LGHDT; CDR2 reads YNNKEL (reference sequence).

V usage is TRBV18 and J usage is TRBJ1-5; D may be TRBD1 (6 bases). This CDR3 is built from 12 residues. Trimming pared 8 bases from V and 5 bases from J, leaving 10 bases between. The germline gives CDR1 KGHSH, CDR2 LQKENI. The CDR3 DNA sequence: TGTGCCAGCCAAGGGGGGGATCAGCCCCAGCATTTT. Translation: CASQGGDQPQHF.

This chain uses TRBV9 with TRBJ2-1; TRBD2 aligns across 10 bases. CDR1 SGDLS and CDR2 YYNGEE come from the germline V gene. Trimming at V came to 3 bases and at J to 0 bases, leaving 12 bases not matched to a gene. CDR3 length: 19 residues. The CDR3 spells CASSAGGGLAASSYNEQFF. The CDR3 DNA reads as TGTGCCAGCAGCGCCGGAGGAGGACTAGCGGCTAGCTCCTACAATGAGCAGTTCTTC.

Here the CDR3 DNA reads TGTGCCAGCAGTCCAACTAGCGGGGGAGCCTACGAGCAGTACTTC. Its protein product is CASSPTSGGAYEQYF. The V and J genes are TRBV2 and TRBJ2-7, with 11 bases fitting TRBD2. The CDR3 extends over 15 amino acids. Germline CDR1 reads SNHLY; CDR2 reads FYNNEI. After removal of 5 bases from V and 2 bases from J, the junction contained 5 bases not matched to a gene.

The gene calls are TRBV3-1 (or the pseudogene TRBV3-2) and TRBJ1-3; TRBD1 might be the D (5 bases). V was clipped by 0 bases and J by 4 bases, with 19 bases between them. The CDR3 totals 18 residues. In germline, CDR1 is LGHDT, CDR2 YNNKEL (reference sequence). CDR3 sequence (DNA): TGTGCCAGCAGCCAAGATAGGGTTCGGGGGTCAAGCGGAAACACCATATATTTT. It is translated as CASSQDRVRGSSGNTIYF.

V usage is TRBV21-1 and J usage is TRBJ2-7; TRBD2 reflects the table's D call only, with no check against the DNA. TRBV21-1 is termed a pseudogene. The CDR3 is 12 amino acids. The CDR3 sequence: CASRPVGDEQYF. In nucleotides, the CDR3 is TGTGCCAGCAGACCCGTGGGAGACGAGCAGTACTTC.

The chain recombines TRBV30 with TRBJ1-3; D is ambiguous. The CDR3 loop spans 16 amino acids. V lost 0 bases and J 0 bases, leaving 12 bases between the germline ends. Germline V gene lookup returns CDR1 GTSNPN and CDR2 SVGIG (reference sequence). CDR3 residues: CAWSVHRTFSGNTIYF. The CDR3 region has the DNA TGTGCCTGGAGTGTACACCGAACCTTCTCTGGAAACACCATATATTTT.

The rearrangement uses TRBV6-5 and TRBJ1-4; the match to TRBD1 covers 10 bases. From germline, CDR1 is MNHEY and CDR2 SVGAGI. This CDR3 is 14 amino acids long. The V and J ends lost 7 bases and 5 bases, in that order; junction bases with no gene match: 4. The CDR3: CASTLDRGNEKLFF. Here the CDR3 DNA reads TGTGCCAGCACCCTGGACAGGGGGAATGAAAAACTGTTTTTT.

The genes are TRBV6-4 and TRBJ2-3; possibly TRBD1 for D (5 bases). V was shortened by 2 bases and J by 2 bases, with 11 bases between the two germline ends. This CDR3 is 15 amino acids long. CDR1 is MRHNA, CDR2 SNTAGT, per germline. The CDR3 coding sequence is TGTGCCAGCAGTGACCGAGGCAGGGACACAGATACGCAGTATTTT. Its translation: CASSDRGRDTDTQYF.

The chain links TRBV7-8 to TRBJ2-5, with TRBD2 as a possible D gene (5 bases). The germline gives CDR1 SGHVS, CDR2 FQNEAQ. V lost 1 base and J 4 bases, leaving 16 bases between the germline ends. The CDR3 is 16 amino acids. The CDR3 loop reads CASSLESSGLPETQYF. The CDR3 DNA is TGTGCCAGCAGCTTAGAATCGAGCGGTCTCCCAGAGACCCAGTACTTC.

The gene calls are TRBV12-3 or TRBV12-4 and TRBJ2-7; the D gene is possibly TRBD2 (5 bases). V was clipped by 5 bases and J by 7 bases, with 15 bases between them. The CDR3 contains 13 residues. The CDR3: CASSHGTPGEQYF. The CDR3 region has the DNA TGTGCCAGCAGTCACGGCACTCCGGGGGAGCAGTACTTC.

This clone was counted ten times or more. This chain links TRBV14 with TRBJ2-3, with TRBD2 identical over 8 bases. The trim removed 2 bases at V and 2 bases at J, leaving 3 bases unmatched. The CDR3 covers 15 residues. Per the germline V gene, CDR1 is SGHDN and CDR2 is FVKESK. CDR3 in DNA: TGTGCCAGCAGCCAACAACTAGCGGCCACAGATACGCAGTATTTT. Protein: CASSQQLAATDTQYF.

The V and J genes are TRBV4-3 and TRBJ2-3; 10 bases align to TRBD2. In germline, CDR1 is LGHNA, CDR2 YSLEER. The V gene end was trimmed by 4 bases and the J gene end by 5 bases; junction bases not matched to a gene: 6. The CDR3 sequence is 15 residues long. The CDR3 DNA follows: TGCGCCAGCAGCCGAAGCGGGGGGGCCCAAGATACGCAGTATTTT. Residues: CASSRSGGAQDTQYF.